This entry features one T cell receptor beta chain sequence. Between the trimmed V and J ends, which lost 6 bases and 6 bases, there was a span of 29 bases. This CDR3 is built from 18 residues. Together with a sample-barcoded 5' primer, a J-beta primer mix was included in a second PCR lasting about 6 to 12 cycles. Each cDNA molecule was tagged by a template-switch adaptor that had 12 random nucleotides. The study obtained at least 2.5 million CDR3-containing paired-end reads from every sample. TCRdb re-derived calls from the 5' RACE reads in MiXCR, one entry per CDR3 protein. The sample holds just under 750,000 distinct CDR3 sequences; around a fifth are singletons and the top ten take roughly 22%. The data belong to a study of blood T cells in healthy people across ages. Study context: Per two T cells, template switching captured roughly one barcoded beta molecule.

The receptor's source is a man between 65 and 80 years old in good health. V gene TRBV12-3 or TRBV12-4 combines with J gene TRBJ2-5; D unclear. The sample taken for sequencing was blood. As DNA, the CDR3 is TGTGCCAGCAGCCCCGGTGGCCCGGGCCGTAAGATGCAACAGACCCAGTACTTC. Encoded protein: CASSPGGPGRKMQQTQYF.